Presented here are 15 T cell receptor beta chains from one specimen sequenced in a study of CD8+ T cells in alopecia areata. Extraction and reverse transcription of RNA yielded cDNA as the sequencing template. The method was immunoSEQ multiplex PCR; TCRdb's version includes in-frame clones alone and lacks a portion of them. The data hold approximately 170,000 clones, with 60% observed a single time. Stated treatment: oral pan-JAK inhibitor, 5-10 mg twice daily. The source was CD4+ T cells sorted from blood, collected at week 24, from a patient treated with tofacitinib. The receptors come from a human donor with alopecia areata.

This chain uses TRBV29-1 with TRBJ2-7, with D possibly TRBD1 on 5 matching bases. The CDR3 sequence is 12 residues long. Trimming removed 3 bases at V and 4 bases at J, with 10 bases between. Germline CDR1 and CDR2: SQVTM and ANQGSEA. As DNA, the CDR3 is TGCAGCGTTGAGTATCAGGGTTACGAGCAGTACTTC. It yields the protein CSVEYQGYEQYF.

J is TRBJ1-6 and V is TRBV14; 10 nucleotides align to TRBD1. The CDR3 has 15 amino acids. The V and J ends lost 2 bases and 7 bases, in that order; junction bases with no gene match: 2. CDR1 and CDR2 (germline): SGHDN, FVKESK. CDR3 in DNA: TGTGCCAGCAGCCAAACGACAGGGGGCAATTCACCCCTCCACTTT. This codes for CASSQTTGGNSPLHF.

V and J are TRBV30 and TRBJ2-3; TRBD2 aligns across 7 bases. Unmatched junction bases numbered 11, after V lost 3 bases and J lost 8 bases. CDR3 length: 14 amino acids. Looked up from germline, CDR1 is GTSNPN and CDR2 is SVGIG (reference sequence). The CDR3 sequence: CAWRSERGWGTQYF. The CDR3 nucleotides are TGTGCCTGGAGGTCGGAGCGGGGCTGGGGTACGCAGTATTTT.

The chain carries TRBV2 and TRBJ1-6, with a possible D match to TRBD1 (6 bases). The CDR3 is 14 residues long. In germline, CDR1 is SNHLY, CDR2 FYNNEI. Trimming left V 5 bases short and J 8 bases short, with 13 bases between. The CDR3 nucleotides read TGTGCCAGCAGTAAGGACAGAGGAGATTCACCCCTCCACTTT. Its protein is CASSKDRGDSPLHF.

This clone was observed a handful of times. V and J are TRBV6-6 and TRBJ2-7, with D hard to call. Trimming pared 6 bases from V and 1 base from J, leaving 7 bases between. The CDR3 consists of 12 residues. Germline CDR1 and CDR2: MNHNY and SVGAGI (reference sequence). CDR3 in DNA: TGTGCCAGCAGCCCGACTTCCTACGAGCAGTACTTC. Translation gives CASSPTSYEQYF.

The gene calls are TRBV2 and TRBJ2-1, with D perhaps matching TRBD1 (6 bases). Trimming removed 4 bases from V and 3 bases from J, with 19 bases in between. Germline-derived CDR1 and CDR2 are SNHLY and FYNNEI. CDR3 length equals 17 residues. The CDR3 is CASSVPVEGVFYNEQFF. CDR3 DNA: TGTGCCAGCAGTGTCCCCGTAGAGGGGGTTTTCTACAATGAGCAGTTCTTC.

This clone was observed a handful of times. This CDR3 is also generated by other DNA sequences in the sample. The chain uses TRBV6-5 and TRBJ2-7; 7 nucleotides match TRBD1. Germline lookup yields CDR1 MNHEY and CDR2 SVGAGI. CDR3 length equals 12 residues. V dropped 6 bases and J dropped 3; count of bases not matched to a gene: 2. CDR3 sequence: CASRQGSYEQYF. CDR3 sequence (DNA): TGTGCCAGCAGACAGGGGAGCTACGAGCAGTACTTC.

This chain joins TRBV7-9 and TRBJ2-7, with 7 bases that match TRBD1. CDR1 is SEHNR, CDR2 FQNEAQ, per germline (reference sequence). V lost 0 bases and J lost 2; bases outside the gene matches: 7. The CDR3 runs to 16 residues. The CDR3 region is CASSLAVTGETYEQYF. CDR3 bases: TGTGCCAGCAGCTTAGCCGTTACAGGGGAAACCTACGAGCAGTACTTC.

The chain is built from TRBV29-1 and TRBJ2-1; D might be TRBD1 (5 bases). V lost 3 bases to trimming and J lost 5 bases, with 20 bases between them. This CDR3 contains 16 residues. CDR1 is SQVTM and CDR2 is ANQGSEA in the germline V gene. CDR3 loop: CSVDAPYQGTDNEQFF. The CDR3 DNA sequence: TGCAGCGTTGACGCTCCCTACCAGGGTACGGACAATGAGCAGTTCTTC.

This rearrangement joins TRBV29-1 to TRBJ2-2, with D possibly TRBD2 on 6 matching bases. CDR3 size: 12 residues. Between the trimmed V and J ends, which lost 5 bases and 5 bases, there was a span of 9 bases. From germline, CDR1 is SQVTM and CDR2 ANQGSEA. In DNA form, the CDR3 reads TGCAGCGTTTCCCGGGGGACCGGGGAGCTGTTTTTT. Protein: CSVSRGTGELFF.

The chain couples TRBV29-1 to TRBJ2-7, with D tentatively TRBD1 (6 bases). This CDR3 has 13 residues. Per germline, CDR1 SQVTM and CDR2 ANQGSEA. Trimming stripped 4 bases from V and 2 bases from J, with 12 bases between. Here the CDR3 reads CSVVTGSAYEQYF. The CDR3 nucleotides are TGCAGCGTTGTGACAGGTAGTGCCTACGAGCAGTACTTC.

In its sample, this clone was seen a few times. This rearrangement joins TRBV7-9 to TRBJ2-1; TRBD2 aligns across 9 bases. Germline CDR1 and CDR2: SEHNR and FQNEAQ (reference sequence). CDR3 length equals 18 residues. Unmatched junction bases numbered 9, after V lost 3 bases and J lost 0 bases. The CDR3 coding sequence is TGTGCCAGCAGCTTTCTGGCTAGCGGGGACAGCTCCTACAATGAGCAGTTCTTC. Translated: CASSFLASGDSSYNEQFF. Variable domain in full (rest from reference TRBV7-9 and TRBJ2-1): DTGVSQNPRHKITKRGQNVTFRCDPISEHNRLYWYRQTLGQGPEFLTYFQNEAQLEKSRLLSDRFSAERPKGSFSTLEIQRTEQGDSAMYLCASSFLASGDSSYNEQFFGPGTRLTVL.

This clone was picked up many times. The rearrangement links TRBV2 to TRBJ1-2; TRBD1 agrees at 8 bases. In germline, CDR1 is SNHLY, CDR2 FYNNEI. V dropped 5 bases and J dropped 0; count of bases not matched to a gene: 5. This CDR3 spans 15 amino acids. The CDR3 coding sequence is TGTGCCAGCAGTCAGGACAGGGCATCTAACTATGGCTACACCTTC. It specifies CASSQDRASNYGYTF.

The chain carries TRBV12-5 and TRBJ2-7; TRBD2 aligns across 8 bases. This CDR3 comprises 19 residues. Germline loops: CDR1 LGHNT, CDR2 FRNRAP. V lost 0 bases to trimming and J lost 2 bases; unmatched junction nucleotides: 15. The CDR3 DNA is TGTGCTAGTGGTTTGGTACCTCCCATGGCCGGGACTAGTCCCTACGAGCAGTACTTC. This encodes CASGLVPPMAGTSPYEQYF.

Note on this clone: The same CDR3 can be traced to other DNA sequences in this sample. The chain employs TRBV30 and TRBJ1-6; a weak D match, TRBD1 (5 bases). The germline V gene has CDR1 GTSNPN and CDR2 SVGIG (reference sequence). Trimming shortened V by 3 bases and J by 7 bases, and 7 bases separated the two germline ends. The CDR3 is 12 residues long. CDR3 DNA sequence: TGTGCCTGGAGCCCAGGGAATTCACCCCTCCACTTT. As protein: CAWSPGNSPLHF.